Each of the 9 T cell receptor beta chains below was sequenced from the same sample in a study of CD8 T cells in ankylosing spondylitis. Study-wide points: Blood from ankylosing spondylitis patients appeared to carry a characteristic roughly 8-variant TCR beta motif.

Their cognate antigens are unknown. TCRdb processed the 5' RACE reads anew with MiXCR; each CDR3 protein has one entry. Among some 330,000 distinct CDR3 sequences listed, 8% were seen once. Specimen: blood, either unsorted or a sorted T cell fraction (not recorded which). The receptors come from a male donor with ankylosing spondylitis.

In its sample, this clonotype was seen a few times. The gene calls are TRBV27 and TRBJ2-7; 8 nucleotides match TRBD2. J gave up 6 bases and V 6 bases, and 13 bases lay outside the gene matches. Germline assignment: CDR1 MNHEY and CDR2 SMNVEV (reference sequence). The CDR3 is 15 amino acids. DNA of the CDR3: TGTGCCAGCAGCCCCACGGGACTAGGATCGGTCGAGCAGTACTTC. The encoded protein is CASSPTGLGSVEQYF.

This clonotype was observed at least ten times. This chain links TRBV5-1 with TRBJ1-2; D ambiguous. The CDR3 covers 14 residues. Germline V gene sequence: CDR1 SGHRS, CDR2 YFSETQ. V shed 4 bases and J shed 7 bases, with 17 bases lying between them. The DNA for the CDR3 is TGCGCCAGCAGCCCTACCCCAGCCCCCAGTGGCTACACCTTC. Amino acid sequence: CASSPTPAPSGYTF.

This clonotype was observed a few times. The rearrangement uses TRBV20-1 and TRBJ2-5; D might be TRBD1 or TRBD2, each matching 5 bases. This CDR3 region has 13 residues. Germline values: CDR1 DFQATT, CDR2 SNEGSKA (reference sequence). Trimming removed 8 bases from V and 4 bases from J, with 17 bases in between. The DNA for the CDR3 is TGCAGTACCCTCGGGGCTGTGGGAGAGACCCAGTACTTC. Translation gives CSTLGAVGETQYF.

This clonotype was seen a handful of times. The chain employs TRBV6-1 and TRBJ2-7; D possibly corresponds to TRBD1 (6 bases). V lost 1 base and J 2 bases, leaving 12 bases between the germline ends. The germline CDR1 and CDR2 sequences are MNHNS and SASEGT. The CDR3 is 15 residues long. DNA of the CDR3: TGTGCCAGCAGTGAAGGCCAGGGGATTACCTACGAGCAGTACTTC. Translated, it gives CASSEGQGITYEQYF.

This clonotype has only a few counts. The CDR3 coding sequence is TGTGCCAGCAGCTTCGGTAACAATCAGCCCCAGCATTTT. Amino acids: CASSFGNNQPQHF. The gene calls are TRBV9 and TRBJ1-5; D unresolved. The germline V gene encodes CDR1 SGDLS and CDR2 YYNGEE. CDR3 length: 13 amino acids. Trimming pared 4 bases from V and 3 bases from J, leaving 8 bases between.

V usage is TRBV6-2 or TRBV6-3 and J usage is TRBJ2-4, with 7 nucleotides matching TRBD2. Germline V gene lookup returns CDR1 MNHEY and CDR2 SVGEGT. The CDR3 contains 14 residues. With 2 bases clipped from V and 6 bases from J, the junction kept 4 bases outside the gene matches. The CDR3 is CASSYEGGRNIQYF. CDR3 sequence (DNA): TGTGCCAGCAGTTACGAAGGCGGGAGAAACATTCAGTACTTC.

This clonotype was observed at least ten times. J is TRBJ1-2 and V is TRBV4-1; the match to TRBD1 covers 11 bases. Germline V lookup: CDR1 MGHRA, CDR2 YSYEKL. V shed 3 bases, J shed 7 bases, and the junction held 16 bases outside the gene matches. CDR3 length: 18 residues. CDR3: CASSQLFGQGAVVAGYTF. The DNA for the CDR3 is TGCGCCAGCAGCCAGTTATTTGGACAGGGGGCGGTTGTCGCTGGCTACACCTTC.

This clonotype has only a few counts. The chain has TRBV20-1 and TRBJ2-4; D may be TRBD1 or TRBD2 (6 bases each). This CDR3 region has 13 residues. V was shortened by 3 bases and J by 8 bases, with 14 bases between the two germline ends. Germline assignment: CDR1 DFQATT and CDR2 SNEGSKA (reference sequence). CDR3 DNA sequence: TGCAGTGCTAGTCAGGGGCGGGGAGACATTCAGTACTTC. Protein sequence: CSASQGRGDIQYF.

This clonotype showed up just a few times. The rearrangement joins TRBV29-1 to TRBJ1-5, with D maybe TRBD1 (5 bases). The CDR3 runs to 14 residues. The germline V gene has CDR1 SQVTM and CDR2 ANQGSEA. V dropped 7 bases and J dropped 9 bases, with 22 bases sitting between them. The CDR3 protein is CSARQSEGYGPQHF. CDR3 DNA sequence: TGCAGCGCTCGACAGTCGGAGGGATATGGGCCCCAGCATTTT.